The rows below give T cell receptor beta chains drawn from one sample of a study of blood T cell repertoires in COVID-19. The data were produced by immunoSEQ multiplex PCR, yet TCRdb's version contains in-frame clones alone and is incomplete. The sample contains about 240,000 clones, approximately 78% of which appear only once. The sample comprised peripheral blood. The receptor source for this set is a woman aged 55-70 years with active or convalescent COVID-19. Each CDR3 is given without its conserved first and last residue. The order of the fields is J gene, V gene, CDR3 length, CDR3 protein.

j_call: TRBJ2-1
v_call: TRBV6-5
cdr3_length: 13
cdr3_aa: ASSYGPSGGREQF

j_call: TRBJ2-7
v_call: TRBV7-2
cdr3_length: 13
cdr3_aa: ASSANPRGSYEQY

j_call: TRBJ1-5
v_call: TRBV12-5
cdr3_length: 17
cdr3_aa: ASGLKYSVDFESDQPQH

j_call: TRBJ1-4
v_call: TRBV5-5
cdr3_length: 13
cdr3_aa: ASSGVTGVGEKLF

j_call: TRBJ1-1
v_call: TRBV6-5
cdr3_length: 13
cdr3_aa: ASRYRDRGPHEAF

j_call: TRBJ2-5
v_call: TRBV6-1
cdr3_length: 15
cdr3_aa: ASSEGQGRFLGETQY

j_call: TRBJ2-5
v_call: TRBV4-3
cdr3_length: 12
cdr3_aa: ASSQGLAQETQY

j_call: TRBJ2-1
v_call: TRBV6-6
cdr3_length: 17
cdr3_aa: ASSSPTSGEVRAYNEQF

j_call: TRBJ2-1
v_call: TRBV4-2
cdr3_length: 13
cdr3_aa: ASSQEGGSYNEQF

j_call: TRBJ1-2
v_call: TRBV3-1/TRBV3-2
cdr3_length: 13
cdr3_aa: ASSQDQDRADGYT

j_call: TRBJ2-7
v_call: TRBV6-5
cdr3_length: 14
cdr3_aa: ASSYSGLLPLSEQY

j_call: TRBJ1-1
v_call: TRBV9
cdr3_length: 11
cdr3_aa: ASSVRENTEAF

j_call: TRBJ1-1
v_call: TRBV7-2
cdr3_length: 13
cdr3_aa: ASSLEYDRVTEAF

j_call: TRBJ1-1
v_call: TRBV30
cdr3_length: 11
cdr3_aa: AWSGQGNTEAF

j_call: TRBJ1-2
v_call: TRBV12-5
cdr3_length: 10
cdr3_aa: ASGQGGGGYT

j_call: TRBJ1-5
v_call: TRBV10-1
cdr3_length: 17
cdr3_aa: ASSEPRTGGELSNQPQH

j_call: TRBJ2-2
v_call: TRBV18
cdr3_length: 13
cdr3_aa: ASSQDRLNTGELF

j_call: TRBJ2-7
v_call: TRBV5-6
cdr3_length: 9
cdr3_aa: ASRRRGEQY

j_call: TRBJ2-7
v_call: TRBV18
cdr3_length: 14
cdr3_aa: ASSPPLGGAAREQY

j_call: TRBJ1-1
v_call: TRBV6-5
cdr3_length: 10
cdr3_aa: ASRQGSAEAF

j_call: TRBJ2-7
v_call: TRBV5-1
cdr3_length: 12
cdr3_aa: ASSADTSSYEQY

j_call: TRBJ2-5
v_call: TRBV2
cdr3_length: 10
cdr3_aa: ASSLGRETQY

j_call: TRBJ1-4
v_call: TRBV3-1/TRBV3-2
cdr3_length: 13
cdr3_aa: ASSLNRGTNEKLF

j_call: TRBJ1-3
v_call: TRBV19
cdr3_length: 17
cdr3_aa: ASTHSTGTIPSSGNTIY

j_call: TRBJ1-2
v_call: TRBV9
cdr3_length: 18
cdr3_aa: ASSVAPSAMDRQFNYGYT

j_call: TRBJ1-5
v_call: TRBV18
cdr3_length: 13
cdr3_aa: ASSLQGASNQPQH

j_call: TRBJ1-2
v_call: TRBV19
cdr3_length: 12
cdr3_aa: ASSPQTRSYGYT

j_call: TRBJ2-7
v_call: TRBV5-1
cdr3_length: 13
cdr3_aa: ASSPGWGGSYEQY

j_call: TRBJ1-5
v_call: TRBV5-5
cdr3_length: 16
cdr3_aa: ASSPGRGRENSNQPQH

j_call: TRBJ2-2
v_call: TRBV2
cdr3_length: 11
cdr3_aa: ASSGTNTGELF

j_call: TRBJ1-2
v_call: TRBV3-1/TRBV3-2
cdr3_length: 13
cdr3_aa: ASSPYPGGDSGYT

j_call: TRBJ2-2
v_call: TRBV9
cdr3_length: 13
cdr3_aa: ASSERSRGYGELF

j_call: TRBJ1-5
v_call: TRBV7-2
cdr3_length: 11
cdr3_aa: ASSPGRNQPQH

j_call: TRBJ2-2
v_call: TRBV2
cdr3_length: 14
cdr3_aa: ASSEAHSRNTGELF

j_call: TRBJ1-6
v_call: TRBV19
cdr3_length: 13
cdr3_aa: ASRDREAYNSPLH

j_call: TRBJ1-1
v_call: TRBV6-5
cdr3_length: 13
cdr3_aa: ASSYDPGQGGEAF

j_call: TRBJ1-1
v_call: TRBV6-5
cdr3_length: 11
cdr3_aa: ASSYSRQGEAF

j_call: TRBJ2-5
v_call: TRBV5-1
cdr3_length: 13
cdr3_aa: ASSPAVVGGETQY

j_call: TRBJ1-2
v_call: TRBV6-5
cdr3_length: 11
cdr3_aa: ASTRTGSYGYT

j_call: TRBJ1-2
v_call: TRBV29-1
cdr3_length: 11
cdr3_aa: SVVGEGSYGYT

j_call: TRBJ1-1
v_call: TRBV15
cdr3_length: 13
cdr3_aa: ATSRGVGGNTEAF

j_call: TRBJ1-3
v_call: TRBV3-1/TRBV3-2
cdr3_length: 14
cdr3_aa: ASSQVWDSSGNTIY

j_call: TRBJ2-2
v_call: TRBV6-5
cdr3_length: 13
cdr3_aa: ASSYSGQGPGELF

j_call: TRBJ1-1
v_call: TRBV6-6
cdr3_length: 12
cdr3_aa: ASRKGQGATEAF

j_call: TRBJ1-3
v_call: TRBV6-6
cdr3_length: 14
cdr3_aa: ASSYVGVSSGNTIY

j_call: TRBJ2-5
v_call: TRBV2
cdr3_length: 9
cdr3_aa: ASSLGLAQY

j_call: TRBJ2-5
v_call: TRBV11-2
cdr3_length: 11
cdr3_aa: ASSLELAGTQY

j_call: TRBJ1-1
v_call: TRBV7-8
cdr3_length: 13
cdr3_aa: ASSLGAGAVTEAF

j_call: TRBJ1-2
v_call: TRBV6-2/TRBV6-3
cdr3_length: 12
cdr3_aa: ASSYDLSGYGYT

j_call: TRBJ1-1
v_call: TRBV2
cdr3_length: 15
cdr3_aa: ASSDPDRGAMNTEAF

j_call: TRBJ1-6
v_call: TRBV3-1/TRBV3-2
cdr3_length: 14
cdr3_aa: ASSQDLLTRGSPLH